This T cell receptor (beta chain) is drawn from a study of blood T cell repertoires in COVID-19 (dated by TCRdb to about 2020). At the level of the whole study: Samples covering the acute and convalescent phases of COVID-19 were provided by collaborators in the United States, Italy and Spain. Samples came from the ongoing ImmuneRACE study (first 160 participants) plus 1,254 subjects from 6 global collaborators. The prospective study material was composed of cDNA or gDNA derived from T cells, B-cell-depleted T cells, or PBMCs. The repertoires were made available in a free public database intended to serve as a resource for research on the immune response to SARS-CoV-2. The dataset comprised deeply sampled blood TCRbeta repertoires from subjects exposed to, actively infected with, or recovered from COVID-19. Where available, HLA class I and class II types were obtained from metadata supplied by the sample provider rather than from assay-based typing. Sample metadata almost always included a de-identified subject ID, COVID-19 status, age in years and sex.

TCRbeta CDR3 regions were amplified from genomic DNA by means of the immunoSEQ Assay, a bias-controlled multiplex PCR. On the study's bioinformatics: The number of nucleated cells in each sample was estimated by amplification of reference gene primers within the assay. To quantify the absolute abundance of each unique TCRbeta CDR3 rearrangement, sequence reads were collapsed and filtered. Productive Simpson clonality was computed per sample as the square root of Simpson's diversity index over productive rearrangements. As stored in TCRdb, this immuneACCESS dataset retains in-frame rearrangements with V and J assigned. A fraction of the clones does not appear; measured against another copy, unresolved V genes explain less than half of the discrepancy, and the remainder lacks a known reason. That table furnishes V, J and clone size, whereas the DNA furnished D and trimming. The sample includes roughly 390,000 clones, with 87% observed a single time. The ten largest clones add up to about 9.4% of the sample.

Here is what the overall study found, with its caveats: The amount of clinical and demographic metadata varied by source and participant and was provided uncurated.

At one collaborating source in Seattle, patients were enrolled during active infection and were followed longitudinally through the course of disease. Whole blood was collected in K2EDTA tubes by collaborating institutions according to the institutions' own protocols. For TCRbeta analysis, collaborators shipped samples in one of three forms: frozen whole blood, isolated PBMCs, or DNA extracted from either of those sample types. The CDR3 covers 14 residues, taking in both the cysteine and the phenylalanine. CDR3 DNA only is kept here, 42 bases in frame from base 1. The germline V gene supplies CDR1 SGHTA and CDR2 FQGNSA. Trimming costs V 4 bases and J 6 bases, and their ends lie 16 bases apart. On this clone: The antigen it recognizes is unknown. The input lacks base qualities; no much larger clone sits a single base away.

The receptor comes from a woman aged 25-40 years with COVID-19, enrolled during active disease. The sequence joins TRBV7-2 to TRBJ2-7; possibly the D gene is TRBD2, per 6 matching bases. Sequenced material: peripheral blood. The CDR3: CASSSGLGLFEQYF. The sequence in DNA is TGTGCCAGCAGCTCGGGACTTGGACTATTCGAGCAGTACTTC. The entire variable domain, with the stretches around the CDR3 drawn from the reference TRBV7-2 and TRBJ2-7 proteins, is GAGVSQSPSNKVTEKGKDVELRCDPISGHTALYWYRQSLGQGLEFLIYFQGNSAPDKSGLPSDRFSAERTGGSVSTLTIQRTQQEDSAVYLCASSSGLGLFEQYFGPGTRLTVT.